A single sample gave rise to the 18 T cell receptor beta chains below, sequenced in a study of blood T cells in healthy people across ages. A J-beta primer mix and a sample-barcoded 5' primer were used in a second PCR of roughly 6 to 11 cycles. TCRdb re-analysed the 5' RACE reads in MiXCR, keeping a single row per CDR3 protein. The sample includes 1.5 million to 2 million distinct CDR3 sequences, about 50% of them seen just once. Sample: blood. The receptor source for this set is a woman between 40 and 55 years old in good health.

Regarding this clonotype: The conserved phenylalanine or tryptophan normally closing the CDR3 is absent here, so this likely arose from a read error. The CDR3 sequence: CASSTGQNYNEQFI. CDR3 coding DNA: TGTGCCAGCAGCACGGGACAGAATTACAATGAGCAGTTCATC. The V call is TRBV5-6, the J call TRBJ2-1; 7 bases match TRBD1. This CDR3 is 14 amino acids long. The germline V gene encodes CDR1 SGHDT and CDR2 YYEEEE. With 4 bases clipped from V and 4 bases from J, the junction kept 5 bases outside the gene matches.

The chain couples TRBV6-5 to TRBJ1-2, with unresolved D. The germline CDR1 and CDR2 sequences are MNHEY and SVGAGI. V was trimmed by 6 bases and J by 4 bases, leaving 12 bases between them. The CDR3 contains 13 residues. CDR3 loop: CASSNPASYGYTF. As DNA, the CDR3 is TGTGCCAGCAGCAACCCGGCCAGCTATGGCTACACCTTC.

The chain couples TRBV7-8 to TRBJ2-7; TRBD2 is a possible D gene (5 bases). V was clipped by 5 bases and J by 3 bases, with 14 bases between them. The CDR3 spans 14 residues. Looked up from germline, CDR1 is SGHVS and CDR2 is FQNEAQ. As DNA, the CDR3 is TGTGCCAGCAGCCCCCGTCCTGAGGGCTACGAGCAGTACTTC. This translates into CASSPRPEGYEQYF. Using reference TRBV7-8 and TRBJ2-7 for the parts outside the CDR3, the full variable domain is GAGVSQSPRYKVAKRGQDVALRCDPISGHVSLFWYQQALGQGPEFLTYFQNEAQLDKSGLPSDRFFAERPEGSVSTLKIQRTQQEDSAVYLCASSPRPEGYEQYFGPGTRLTVT.

J is TRBJ1-2 and V is TRBV20-1; D gene unclear. The CDR3 runs to 13 residues. CDR1 DFQATT and CDR2 SNEGSKA come from the germline V gene (reference sequence). The germline V and J ends were trimmed by 5 bases and 3 bases, with 13 bases remaining between them. The CDR3 DNA reads TGCAGTGCTTGGACCCCGAGGGACTATGGCTACACCTTC. It translates to CSAWTPRDYGYTF.

The V and J genes are TRBV28 and TRBJ2-4, with D perhaps TRBD2 (6 bases). Germline V gene lookup returns CDR1 MDHEN and CDR2 SYDVKM. The CDR3 totals 18 residues. Trimming pared 5 bases from V and 13 bases from J, leaving 33 bases between. Written as DNA, the CDR3 is TGTGCCAGCAGTCCCTCTTTTCCGTATCTAGCGAGCTACAATGAGCAGTACTTC. This gives the protein CASSPSFPYLASYNEQYF.

This chain joins TRBV6-5 and TRBJ2-4; 10 nucleotides match TRBD1. CDR1 and CDR2 from the germline V gene are MNHEY and SVGAGI. The CDR3 contains 14 residues. V trimming: 10 bases; J trimming: 13 bases; junction bases outside the gene matches: 16. The CDR3 here is CATEAGTGEWEQYF. The CDR3 region has the DNA TGTGCCACGGAAGCCGGGACAGGGGAATGGGAGCAGTACTTC.

This clonotype has a handful of counts. V usage is TRBV6-2 or TRBV6-3 and J usage is TRBJ2-7; either TRBD1 or TRBD2 may fit D (5 bases each). Germline V lookup: CDR1 MNHEY, CDR2 SVGEGT. Trimming took 5 bases from V and 2 from J, leaving 16 bases between them. This CDR3 spans 15 amino acids. Here the CDR3 DNA reads TGTGCCAGCAGTGACCCCGGGACCACTACCTACGAGCAGTACTTC. Its translation is CASSDPGTTTYEQYF.

This clonotype was picked up many times. The chain couples TRBV14 to TRBJ2-7; 8 bases map to TRBD1. Per germline, CDR1 SGHDN and CDR2 FVKESK. V shed 4 bases and J 4 bases; nucleotides not matched to a gene: 6. The CDR3 spans 14 residues. CDR3 loop: CASSRGQGRYEQYF. In DNA, the CDR3 is TGTGCCAGCAGCCGCGGACAGGGAAGGTACGAGCAGTACTTC.

The V and J genes are TRBV25-1 and TRBJ2-5; tentative D call: TRBD1 (5 bases). The CDR3 extends over 13 amino acids. The germline gives CDR1 MGHDK, CDR2 SYGVNS. The V end was cut by 3 bases, the J end by 5 bases, with 10 bases between. For the CDR3, the DNA is TGTGCCAGCAGTGAGGCAGGGTTGGAGACCCAGTACTTC. This encodes CASSEAGLETQYF.

In its sample, this clonotype was seen a few times. The J gene is TRBJ2-1, the V gene TRBV2; 7 bases fit TRBD1. This CDR3 region has 14 residues. V shed 7 bases, J shed 7 bases, and the junction held 10 bases outside the gene matches. The germline CDR1 and CDR2 sequences are SNHLY and FYNNEI. CDR3 DNA: TGTGCCAGCAATTCTAAAGTACAGGGGAATGAGCAGTTCTTC. This codes for CASNSKVQGNEQFF.

The chain employs TRBV4-3 and TRBJ2-3, with 9 nucleotides matching TRBD2. The germline CDR1 and CDR2 sequences are LGHNA and YSLEER. V lost 4 bases, J lost 5 bases, and 13 bases stayed unmatched. The CDR3 extends over 17 amino acids. DNA for the CDR3: TGCGCCAGCAGCCCTTTGGGCGGGGGGGGCCTAGAAGATACGCAGTATTTT. It encodes CASSPLGGGGLEDTQYF.

The chain employs TRBV20-1 and TRBJ1-5; D not resolved. CDR3 length: 13 amino acids. V was trimmed by 6 bases and J by 0 bases, leaving 9 bases between them. Per germline, CDR1 DFQATT and CDR2 SNEGSKA (reference sequence). CDR3 region: CSAETDSNQPQHF. The CDR3 nucleotides are TGCAGTGCGGAAACAGATAGCAATCAGCCCCAGCATTTT.

This clonotype was detected a few times. V is TRBV20-1 and J is TRBJ1-2, with 10 bases matching TRBD1. Per germline, CDR1 DFQATT and CDR2 SNEGSKA (reference sequence). Trimming cost V 1 base and J 6 bases; bases outside gene matches: 8. This CDR3 has 15 amino acids. The DNA of the CDR3 is TGCAGTGCTAGAGCCCTGGACAGGGGGTCGGATGGCTACACCTTC. Its translation is CSARALDRGSDGYTF.

On this clonotype itself: At one boundary the junction diverges from the germline segment, which might be a read error. J is TRBJ2-5 and V is TRBV6-5; 8 nucleotides agree with TRBD2. The CDR3 contains 14 residues. Germline assignment: CDR1 MNHEY and CDR2 SVGAGI. CDR3 region: CARSYRVAGETQYF. The CDR3 nucleotides are TGTGCCAGAAGTTACAGGGTAGCGGGGGAGACCCAGTACTTC.

This clonotype appeared a single time. This chain links TRBV5-1 with TRBJ2-1, with 9 bases that match TRBD1. Germline loops: CDR1 SGHRS, CDR2 YFSETQ. After removal of 0 bases from V and 10 bases from J, the junction contained 8 bases not matched to a gene. The CDR3 is made up of 15 amino acids. The CDR3, as DNA: TGCGCCAGCAGCTTGGATGGGACAGGGTGGGGGGAGCAGTTCTTC. The encoded protein is CASSLDGTGWGEQFF.

The rearrangement links TRBV20-1 to TRBJ2-7, with TRBD1 identical over 9 bases. Germline assignment: CDR1 DFQATT and CDR2 SNEGSKA (reference sequence). The CDR3 totals 14 residues. The V gene end was trimmed by 5 bases and the J gene end by 8 bases; junction bases not matched to a gene: 13. The CDR3 region has the DNA TGCAGTGCTTGCCAGGACAGGGGTGCTCATCAGCAGTACTTC. Its protein product is CSACQDRGAHQQYF.

J is TRBJ2-1 and V is TRBV2, with D tentatively TRBD2 (7 bases). V was clipped by 1 base and J by 6 bases, with 10 bases between them. Germline CDR1 is SNHLY and CDR2 is FYNNEI. The CDR3 is 14 amino acids. CDR3 sequence: CASSEVGGANEQFF. Here the CDR3 DNA reads TGTGCCAGCAGTGAAGTTGGGGGGGCCAATGAGCAGTTCTTC.

The V and J genes are TRBV5-5 and TRBJ2-3; D uncertain. Germline CDR1 SGHKS, CDR2 YYEKEE (reference sequence). The CDR3 is 15 residues long. V was shortened by 6 bases and J by 5 bases, with 19 bases between the two germline ends. CDR3 residues: CASTTRGVAEDTQYF. CDR3 bases: TGTGCCAGCACTACCCGTGGTGTCGCCGAAGATACGCAGTATTTT.